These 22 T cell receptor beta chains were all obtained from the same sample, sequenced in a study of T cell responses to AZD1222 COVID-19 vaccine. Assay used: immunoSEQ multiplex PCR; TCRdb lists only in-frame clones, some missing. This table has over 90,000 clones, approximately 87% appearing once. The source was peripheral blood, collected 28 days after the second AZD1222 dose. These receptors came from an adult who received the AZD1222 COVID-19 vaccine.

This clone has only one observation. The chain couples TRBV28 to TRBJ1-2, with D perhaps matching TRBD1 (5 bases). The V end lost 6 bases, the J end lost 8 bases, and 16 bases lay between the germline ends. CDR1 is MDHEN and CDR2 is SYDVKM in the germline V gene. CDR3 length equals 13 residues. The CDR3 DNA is TGTGCCAGCAGCGTCCCGGGACGCGAGGGCTACACCTTC. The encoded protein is CASSVPGREGYTF.

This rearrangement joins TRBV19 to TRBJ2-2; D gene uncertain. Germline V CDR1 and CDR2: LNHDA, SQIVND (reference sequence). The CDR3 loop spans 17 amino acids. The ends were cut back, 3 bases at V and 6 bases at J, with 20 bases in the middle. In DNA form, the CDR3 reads TGTGCCAGTAGTATCCCTTTCACAGTAGGCGTCGCCGGGGAGCTGTTTTTT. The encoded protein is CASSIPFTVGVAGELFF. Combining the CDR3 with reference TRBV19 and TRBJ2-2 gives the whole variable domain DGGITQSPKYLFRKEGQNVTLSCEQNLNHDAMYWYRQDPGQGLRLIYYSQIVNDFQKGDIAEGYSVSREKKESFPLTVTSAQKNPTAFYLCASSIPFTVGVAGELFFGEGSRLTVL.

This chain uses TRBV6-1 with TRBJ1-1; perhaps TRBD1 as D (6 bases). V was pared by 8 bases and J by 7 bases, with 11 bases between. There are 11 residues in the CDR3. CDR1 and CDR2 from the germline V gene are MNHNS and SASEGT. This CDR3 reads CASQGLGEAFF. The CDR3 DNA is TGTGCCAGCCAGGGGCTGGGTGAAGCTTTCTTT.

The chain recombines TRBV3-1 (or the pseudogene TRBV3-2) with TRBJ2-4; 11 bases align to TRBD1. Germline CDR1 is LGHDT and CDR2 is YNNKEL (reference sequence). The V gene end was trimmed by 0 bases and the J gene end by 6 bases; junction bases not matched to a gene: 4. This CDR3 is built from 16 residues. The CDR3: CASSQERDRGINIQYF. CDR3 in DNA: TGTGCCAGCAGCCAAGAGAGGGACAGGGGGATAAACATTCAGTACTTC.

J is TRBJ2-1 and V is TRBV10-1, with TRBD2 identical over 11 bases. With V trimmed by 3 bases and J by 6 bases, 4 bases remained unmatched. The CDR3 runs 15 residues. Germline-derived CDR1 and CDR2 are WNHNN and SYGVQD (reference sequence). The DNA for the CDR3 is TGCGCCAGCAGTGATCTAGCGGGAGGTACCAATGAGCAGTTCTTC. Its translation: CASSDLAGGTNEQFF.

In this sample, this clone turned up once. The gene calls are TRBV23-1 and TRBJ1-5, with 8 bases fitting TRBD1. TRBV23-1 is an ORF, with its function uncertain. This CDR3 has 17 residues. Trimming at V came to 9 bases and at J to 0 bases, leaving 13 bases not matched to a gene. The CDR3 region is CARFPGTGWYSNQPQHF. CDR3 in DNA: TGCGCCAGGTTTCCCGGGACAGGCTGGTATAGCAATCAGCCCCAGCATTTT.

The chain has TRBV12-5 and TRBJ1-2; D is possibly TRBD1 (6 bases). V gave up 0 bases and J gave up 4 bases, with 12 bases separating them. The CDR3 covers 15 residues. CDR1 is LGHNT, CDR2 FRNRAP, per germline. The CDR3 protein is CASGLVPRGGYGYTF. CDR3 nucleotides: TGTGCTAGTGGTTTGGTTCCCAGGGGAGGCTATGGCTACACCTTC.

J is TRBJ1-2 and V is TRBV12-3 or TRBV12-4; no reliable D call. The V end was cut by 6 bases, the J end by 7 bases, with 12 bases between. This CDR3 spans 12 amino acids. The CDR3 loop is CASSPRNPGYTF. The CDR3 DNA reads TGTGCCAGCAGCCCCCGAAATCCTGGCTACACCTTC.

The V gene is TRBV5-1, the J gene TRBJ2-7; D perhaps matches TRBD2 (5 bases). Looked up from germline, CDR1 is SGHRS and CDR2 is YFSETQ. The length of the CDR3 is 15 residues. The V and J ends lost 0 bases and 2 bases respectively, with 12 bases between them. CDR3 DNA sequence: TGCGCCAGCAGCTTGGCCGGCGGGTGGACCTACGAGCAGTACTTC. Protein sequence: CASSLAGGWTYEQYF.

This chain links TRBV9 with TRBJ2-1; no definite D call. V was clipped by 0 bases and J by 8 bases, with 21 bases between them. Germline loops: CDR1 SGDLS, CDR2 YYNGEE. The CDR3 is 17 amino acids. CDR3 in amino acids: CASSVGPLGRELDEQFF. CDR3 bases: TGTGCCAGCAGCGTAGGTCCGTTAGGGCGCGAATTGGATGAGCAGTTCTTC.

CDR3 in amino acids: CASSPQRGLGTDTQYF. The CDR3 nucleotides are TGTGCCAGCTCACCTCAGCGGGGTCTCGGAACAGATACGCAGTATTTT. The chain links TRBV18 to TRBJ2-3; 7 bases are a match to TRBD2. Germline V gene data show CDR1 as KGHSH and CDR2 as LQKENI. The length of the CDR3 is 16 residues. Germline trimming cut 3 bases from V and 3 bases from J; bases unmatched to any gene: 9.

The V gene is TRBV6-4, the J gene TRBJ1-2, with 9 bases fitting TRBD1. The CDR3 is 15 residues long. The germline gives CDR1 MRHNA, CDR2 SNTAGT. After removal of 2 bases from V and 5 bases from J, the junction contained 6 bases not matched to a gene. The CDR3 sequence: CASSDRPGTGYGYTF. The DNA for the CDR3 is TGTGCCAGCAGTGACCGACCCGGGACAGGGTATGGCTACACCTTC.

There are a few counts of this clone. The DNA of the CDR3 is TGTGCCAGCAGCGTAGGAGGGGGGAGCGCCTACGAGCAGTACTTC. Translation: CASSVGGGSAYEQYF. This chain links TRBV9 with TRBJ2-7; D may match TRBD1 or TRBD2 (6 bases each). The CDR3 totals 15 residues. Germline values: CDR1 SGDLS, CDR2 YYNGEE. Trimming pared 0 bases from V and 2 bases from J, leaving 12 bases between.

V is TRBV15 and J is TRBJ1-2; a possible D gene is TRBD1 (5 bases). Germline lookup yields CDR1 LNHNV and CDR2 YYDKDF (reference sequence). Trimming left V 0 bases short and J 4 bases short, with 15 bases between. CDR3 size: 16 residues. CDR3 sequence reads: CATSRDWGEVGYGYTF. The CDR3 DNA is TGTGCCACCAGCAGAGATTGGGGGGAGGTGGGCTATGGCTACACCTTC.

Here the CDR3 reads CASSAQGGRRTYNSPLHF. CDR3 sequence (DNA): TGTGCCAGCAGTGCACAGGGGGGGAGGAGGACCTATAATTCACCCCTCCACTTT. This chain uses TRBV6-1 with TRBJ1-6; TRBD1 matches 8 bases. J gave up 2 bases and V 4 bases, and 10 bases lay outside the gene matches. The V gene's germline CDR1 is MNHNS and CDR2 SASEGT. The CDR3 extends over 18 amino acids.

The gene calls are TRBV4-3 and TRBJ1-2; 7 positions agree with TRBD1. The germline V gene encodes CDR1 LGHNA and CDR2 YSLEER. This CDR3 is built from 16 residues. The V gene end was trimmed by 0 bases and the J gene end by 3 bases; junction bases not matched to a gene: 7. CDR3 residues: CASSQDHRGSDYGYTF. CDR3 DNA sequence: TGCGCCAGCAGCCAAGACCACAGGGGCTCGGACTATGGCTACACCTTC.

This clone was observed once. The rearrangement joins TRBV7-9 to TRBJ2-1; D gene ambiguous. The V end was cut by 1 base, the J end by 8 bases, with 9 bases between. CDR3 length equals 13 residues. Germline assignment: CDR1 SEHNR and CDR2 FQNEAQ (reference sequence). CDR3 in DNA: TGTGCCAGCAGCTTAGTCGGTGGCGATGAGCAGTTCTTC. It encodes CASSLVGGDEQFF.

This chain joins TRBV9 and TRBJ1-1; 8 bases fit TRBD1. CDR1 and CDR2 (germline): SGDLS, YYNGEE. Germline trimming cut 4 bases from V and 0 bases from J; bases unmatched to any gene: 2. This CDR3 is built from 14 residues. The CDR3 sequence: CASSLTGVNTEAFF. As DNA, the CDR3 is TGTGCCAGCAGCTTGACAGGGGTGAACACTGAAGCTTTCTTT.

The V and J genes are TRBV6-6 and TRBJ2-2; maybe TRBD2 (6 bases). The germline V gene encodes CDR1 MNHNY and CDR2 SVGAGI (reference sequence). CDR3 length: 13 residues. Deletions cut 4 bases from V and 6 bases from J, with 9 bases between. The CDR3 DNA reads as TGTGCCAGCAGTTCCGTAGCGGCCGGGGAGCTGTTTTTT. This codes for CASSSVAAGELFF.

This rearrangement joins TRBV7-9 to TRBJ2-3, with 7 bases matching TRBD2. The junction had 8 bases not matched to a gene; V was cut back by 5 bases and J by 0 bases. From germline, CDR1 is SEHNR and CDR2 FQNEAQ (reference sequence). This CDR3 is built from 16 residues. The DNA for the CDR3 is TGTGCCAGCAGCCGTAGCGGGCAAGCTAGCACAGATACGCAGTATTTT. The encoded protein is CASSRSGQASTDTQYF.

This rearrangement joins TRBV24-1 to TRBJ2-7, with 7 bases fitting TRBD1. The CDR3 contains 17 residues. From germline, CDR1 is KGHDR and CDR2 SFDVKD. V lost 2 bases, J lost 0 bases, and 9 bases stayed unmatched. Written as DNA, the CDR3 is TGTGCCACCAGTGATTCCTCTCCGGACAGGAGCTCCTACGAGCAGTACTTC. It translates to CATSDSSPDRSSYEQYF.

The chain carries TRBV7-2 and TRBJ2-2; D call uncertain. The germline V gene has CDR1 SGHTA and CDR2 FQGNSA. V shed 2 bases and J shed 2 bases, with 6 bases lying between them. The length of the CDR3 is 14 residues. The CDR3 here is CASSLNSNTGELFF. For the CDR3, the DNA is TGTGCCAGCAGCTTAAACTCTAACACCGGGGAGCTGTTTTTT.